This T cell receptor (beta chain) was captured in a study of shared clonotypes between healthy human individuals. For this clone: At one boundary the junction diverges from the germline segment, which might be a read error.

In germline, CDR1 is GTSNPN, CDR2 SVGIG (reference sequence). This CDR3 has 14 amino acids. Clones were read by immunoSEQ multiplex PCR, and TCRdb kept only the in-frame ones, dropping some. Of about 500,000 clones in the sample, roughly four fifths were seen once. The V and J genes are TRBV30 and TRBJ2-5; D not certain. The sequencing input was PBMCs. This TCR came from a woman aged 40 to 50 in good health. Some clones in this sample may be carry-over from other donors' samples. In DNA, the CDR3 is TGTGCCCGGAGTGTATGGGCTAGACAAGAGACCCAGTACTTC. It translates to CARSVWARQETQYF.